This note documents a single TCR beta chain sequence. Germline CDR1 reads SGHTA; CDR2 reads FQGTGA. The CDR3 totals 14 residues. V lost 6 bases, J lost 7 bases, and 7 bases stayed unmatched. The data are from a study of T cell changes during pregnancy in multiple sclerosis. Clones were sequenced by immunoSEQ multiplex PCR, and TCRdb holds only the in-frame ones, with some missing. The table shows under 30,000 clones, with 65% to 90% occurring only once. The clonotype was recovered from a female donor in good health, enrolled as a control in a pregnancy study. The chain recombines TRBV7-3 with TRBJ2-2; 8 nucleotides match TRBD1. The input for sequencing was CD4+ T cells from peripheral blood mononuclear cells, taken in the first trimester of pregnancy. The CDR3 region is CASSAGGDGGELFF. The CDR3, as DNA: TGTGCCAGCAGTGCAGGGGGCGACGGCGGGGAGCTGTTTTTT.